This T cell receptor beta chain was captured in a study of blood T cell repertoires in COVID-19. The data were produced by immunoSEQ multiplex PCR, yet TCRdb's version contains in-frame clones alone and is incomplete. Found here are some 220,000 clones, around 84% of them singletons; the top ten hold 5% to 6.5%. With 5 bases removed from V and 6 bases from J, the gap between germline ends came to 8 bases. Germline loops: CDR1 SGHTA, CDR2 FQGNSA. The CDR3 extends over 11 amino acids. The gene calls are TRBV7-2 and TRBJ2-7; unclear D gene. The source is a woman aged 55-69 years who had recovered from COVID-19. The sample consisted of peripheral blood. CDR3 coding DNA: TGTGCCAGCAGCGCCAGTGGCGAGCAGTACTTC. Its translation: CASSASGEQYF.